A selection of T cell receptor beta chains follows, all from one sample in a study of T-cell memory formation after mild COVID-19. TCRdb re-analysed the 5' RACE reads in MiXCR, keeping a single row per CDR3 protein. The table records 150,000 to 200,000 distinct CDR3 sequences, approximately 10% of them present only once. The sequencing sample was made of PBMCs or a T cell subset sorted from them (not recorded which). The source is a young man who had mild COVID-19 (a few samples of this study predate the infection). Cell type and time point are not known. Both conserved end residues are part of each CDR3. D genes are given only for firm matches. The listing skips clone size in some rows; elsewhere it reads once, few, many or a size class.

NA TRBJ2-3 TRBD1 TRBV4-2 CASSQVGQGTDTQYF TGTGCCAGCAGCCAAGTAGGACAGGGGACAGATACGCAGTATTTT
few TRBJ2-1 NA TRBV25-1 CASSGAGGNEQFF TGTGCCAGCAGTGGAGCAGGAGGAAATGAGCAGTTCTTC
NA TRBJ2-1 NA TRBV28 CASSFPRDQTQFF TGTGCCAGCAGTTTCCCCCGAGATCAAACTCAGTTCTTC
NA TRBJ2-1 NA TRBV7-3 CASSLDRTPGREQFF TGTGCCAGCAGCCTGGACAGAACCCCGGGGCGGGAGCAGTTCTTC
many TRBJ1-5 NA TRBV20-1 CSATFTNQPQHF TGCAGTGCCACATTTACCAATCAGCCCCAGCATTTT
NA TRBJ2-5 NA TRBV2 CASKASWGGETQYF TGTGCCAGCAAGGCCTCGTGGGGAGGAGAGACCCAGTACTTC
NA TRBJ1-5 TRBD1 TRBV7-9 CTSSSTGAFQPQHF TGTACCAGCAGCTCGACAGGGGCTTTTCAGCCCCAGCATTTT
few TRBJ2-7 TRBD1 TRBV5-1 CASSPPGTGLYEQYF TGCGCCAGCAGCCCGCCCGGGACAGGGCTCTACGAGCAGTACTTC
NA TRBJ1-1 TRBD1 TRBV20-1 CSATGQGGAEAFF TGCAGTGCTACCGGACAGGGAGGGGCGGAAGCTTTCTTT
NA TRBJ2-1 NA TRBV29-1 CSVEGGPKVSYNEQFF TGCAGCGTTGAGGGGGGACCGAAGGTTTCCTACAATGAGCAGTTCTTC
few TRBJ2-7 NA TRBV20-1 CSAPAQTRSYEQYF TGCAGTGCCCCGGCGCAGACCCGATCCTACGAGCAGTACTTC